Sequencing of this T cell receptor (beta chain) was carried out in a study of T cells in localized non-small cell lung cancer. General study findings and limits: The study found T cell clonality highest in uninvolved adjacent lung, above tumor. Heterogeneity within the tumor remains possible, as just one region underwent sequencing. Higher adjacent-lung clonality was associated with shorter survival. A median of around 52 clones ranked among the top 100 in tumor appeared in adjacent lung.

Notes on this clone: Its antigen remains unidentified.

Only in-frame clones appear in the TCRdb table, and some are missing; sequencing was by immunoSEQ multiplex PCR. The data contain roughly 71,000 clones, roughly nine tenths of them singletons. CDR1 is SGHDT, CDR2 YYEEEE, per germline. The CDR3 is made up of 15 amino acids. V was pared by 1 base and J by 1 base, with 8 bases between. This TCR was sampled from a male donor at least 60 years old with stage III squamous cell lung carcinoma. J is TRBJ2-2 and V is TRBV5-6; D gene unclear. Sample: peripheral blood, taken before any cancer treatment. CDR3 DNA sequence: TGTGCCAGCAGCTTGATTATAGGGAACACCGGGGAGCTGTTTTTT. It yields the protein CASSLIIGNTGELFF.